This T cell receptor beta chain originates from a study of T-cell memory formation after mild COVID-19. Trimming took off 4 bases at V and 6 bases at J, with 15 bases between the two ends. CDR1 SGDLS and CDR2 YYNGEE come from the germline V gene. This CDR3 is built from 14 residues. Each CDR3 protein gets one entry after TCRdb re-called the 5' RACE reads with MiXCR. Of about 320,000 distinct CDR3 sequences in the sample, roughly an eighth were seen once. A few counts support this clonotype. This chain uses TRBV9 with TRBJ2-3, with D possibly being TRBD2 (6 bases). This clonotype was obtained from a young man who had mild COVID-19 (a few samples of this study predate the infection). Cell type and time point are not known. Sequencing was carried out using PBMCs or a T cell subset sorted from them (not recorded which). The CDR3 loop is CASSPYPLADTQYF. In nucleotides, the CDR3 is TGTGCCAGCAGCCCCTACCCACTAGCTGATACGCAGTATTTT.